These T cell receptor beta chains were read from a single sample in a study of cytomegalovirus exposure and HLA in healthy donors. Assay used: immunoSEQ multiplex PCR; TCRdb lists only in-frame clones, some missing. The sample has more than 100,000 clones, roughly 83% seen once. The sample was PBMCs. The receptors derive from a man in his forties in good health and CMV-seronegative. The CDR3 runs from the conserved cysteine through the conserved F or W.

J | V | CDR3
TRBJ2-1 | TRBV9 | CASSVEFSGSFNEQFF
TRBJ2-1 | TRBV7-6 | CASSQSIATGVSYNEQFF
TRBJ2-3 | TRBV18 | CASSPTGDTDTQYF
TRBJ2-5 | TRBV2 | CASSEDLGGETQYF
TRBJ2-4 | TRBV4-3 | CASSQDSQGGIQYF
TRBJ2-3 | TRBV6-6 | CASSLDRDGGTQYF
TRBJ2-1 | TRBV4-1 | CASSQGTSGSNEQFF
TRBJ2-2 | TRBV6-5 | CASSFSISNTGELFF
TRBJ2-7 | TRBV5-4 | CASSQTNRGEQYF
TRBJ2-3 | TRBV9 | CASSASGASSTDTQYF
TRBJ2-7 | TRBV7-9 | CASSLVGTSGSEQYF
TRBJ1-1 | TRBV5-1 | CASSSQGNTEAFF
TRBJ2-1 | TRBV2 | CASIGGRAQEQFF